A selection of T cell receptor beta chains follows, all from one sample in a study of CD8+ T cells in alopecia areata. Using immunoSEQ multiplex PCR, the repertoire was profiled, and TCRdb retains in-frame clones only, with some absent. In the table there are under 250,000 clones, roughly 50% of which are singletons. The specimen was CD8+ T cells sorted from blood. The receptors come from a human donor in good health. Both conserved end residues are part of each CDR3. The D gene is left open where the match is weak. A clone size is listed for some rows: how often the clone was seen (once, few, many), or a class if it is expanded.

CASSSPAGEGSPLHF | TGTGCCAGCAGTTCCCCCGCAGGGGAAGGCTCACCCCTCCACTTT | TRBJ1-6 | - | TRBV7-9 | -
CSVSRGLGYTF | TGCAGCGTTTCAAGGGGTTTAGGGTACACCTTC | TRBJ1-2 | - | TRBV29-1 | -
CASTSSSSYEQYF | TGTGCCAGCACTTCGTCTAGCTCCTACGAGCAGTACTTC | TRBJ2-7 | - | TRBV6-6 | once
CASRLTSGGLETQYF | TGTGCCAGCAGGTTGACTAGCGGGGGGTTGGAGACCCAGTACTTC | TRBJ2-5 | TRBD2 | TRBV5-4 | -
CASSQDTSYEQYF | TGCGCCAGCAGCCAAGACACGTCCTACGAGCAGTACTTC | TRBJ2-7 | - | TRBV4-1 | -
CATSRAKGGWETQYF | TGTGCCACCAGCAGAGCTAAGGGGGGCTGGGAGACCCAGTACTTC | TRBJ2-5 | - | TRBV15 | once
CASSLDRRITPLHF | TGTGCCAGCAGCTTAGACCGGAGGATAACACCCCTCCACTTT | TRBJ1-6 | - | TRBV7-2 | once
CAWSGETQYF | TGTGCCTGGAGTGGGGAGACCCAGTACTTC | TRBJ2-5 | - | TRBV30 | -
CASSPTSWAGGMGETQYF | TGTGCCAGCAGCCCGACCTCTTGGGCGGGGGGAATGGGAGAGACCCAGTACTTC | TRBJ2-5 | TRBD2 | TRBV7-2 | -
CASSPTHRVGEQYF | TGTGCCAGCAGTCCTACTCACAGGGTCGGAGAGCAGTACTTC | TRBJ2-7 | - | TRBV28 | few
CASSSGVRNTEAFF | TGTGCCAGCAGCAGTGGAGTACGGAACACTGAAGCTTTCTTT | TRBJ1-1 | - | TRBV5-6 | -
CASSVLAGGPAKNIQYF | TGTGCCAGCAGCGTACTAGCGGGGGGGCCGGCCAAAAACATTCAGTACTTC | TRBJ2-4 | TRBD2 | TRBV5-6 | few
CASSGRTGEADTQYF | TGTGCCAGCAGTGGTAGGACAGGGGAAGCAGATACGCAGTATTTT | TRBJ2-3 | TRBD1 | TRBV2 | -
CASSPAHEQFF | TGTGCCAGCAGCCCGGCCCATGAGCAGTTCTTC | TRBJ2-1 | - | TRBV13 | few
CAWGQGQDTDTQYF | TGTGCCTGGGGACAGGGGCAAGACACAGATACGCAGTATTTT | TRBJ2-3 | TRBD1 | TRBV30 | -
CASSYPGLVGNEQFF | TGTGCCAGCAGTTACCCCGGACTCGTTGGCAATGAGCAGTTCTTC | TRBJ2-1 | - | TRBV6-5 | -
CASSLGARATDTQYF | TGTGCCAGCAGCTTAGGGGCTAGGGCCACAGATACGCAGTATTTT | TRBJ2-3 | - | TRBV11-2 | -
CASSSSSYEQYF | TGCGCCAGCAGCTCGAGCTCCTACGAGCAGTACTTC | TRBJ2-7 | - | TRBV5-1 | -
CASSLVGGTEAFF | TGTGCCAGCAGCTTAGTAGGGGGGACTGAAGCTTTCTTT | TRBJ1-1 | - | TRBV11-2 | -
CSAHPGQGNNEQFF | TGCAGCGCTCATCCGGGACAGGGTAACAATGAGCAGTTCTTC | TRBJ2-1 | TRBD1 | TRBV29-1 | -
CASSSTGEIQPQHF | TGTGCCAGCAGCTCAACAGGGGAAATTCAGCCCCAGCATTTT | TRBJ1-5 | TRBD1 | TRBV7-9 | -
CASSQDKSYEQYF | TGTGCCAGCAGCCAGGACAAGTCCTACGAGCAGTACTTC | TRBJ2-7 | - | TRBV7-6 | few
CASRSDLDSGNTIYF | TGTGCCAGCCGAAGCGACCTTGACTCTGGAAACACCATATATTTT | TRBJ1-3 | - | TRBV9 | -
CATSPGTEAFF | TGTGCCACCAGCCCGGGCACTGAAGCTTTCTTT | TRBJ1-1 | - | TRBV15 | -
CASTYSSGANVLTF | TGTGCCAGTACCTACAGCTCTGGGGCCAACGTCCTGACTTTC | TRBJ2-6 | - | TRBV27 | -
CASSLDGGQSNYGYTF | TGTGCCAGCAGCTTGGATGGGGGACAGTCTAACTATGGCTACACCTTC | TRBJ1-2 | TRBD1 | TRBV5-6 | -
CARLERTGSRYGYTF | TGTGCCAGACTTGAACGGACGGGCAGCCGCTATGGCTACACCTTC | TRBJ1-2 | - | TRBV6-1 | -
CASIEGTEAFF | TGTGCCAGCATCGAGGGTACTGAAGCTTTCTTT | TRBJ1-1 | - | TRBV2 | few
CASSPEGAWTDTQYF | TGTGCCAGCAGCCCCGAGGGCGCCTGGACAGATACGCAGTATTTT | TRBJ2-3 | - | TRBV6-5 | -
CASSRWGETQYF | TGTGCCAGCAGCCGGTGGGGGGAGACCCAGTACTTC | TRBJ2-5 | - | TRBV7-6 | -
CASSIRGTGAETQYF | TGTGCCAGTAGCATAAGAGGGACAGGGGCAGAGACCCAGTACTTC | TRBJ2-5 | TRBD1 | TRBV19 | -
CSAYAGTEAFF | TGCAGCGCCTATGCGGGCACTGAAGCTTTCTTT | TRBJ1-1 | - | TRBV29-1 | -
CASSVTEGPYEQYF | TGTGCCAGCAGTGTGACGGAGGGTCCCTACGAGCAGTACTTC | TRBJ2-7 | - | TRBV6-1 | -
CAWTSTSTNEKLFF | TGTGCCTGGACTTCGACGTCAACTAATGAAAAACTGTTTTTT | TRBJ1-4 | - | TRBV30 | once
CASSSTGAYGYTF | TGTGCCAGCAGTTCCACAGGGGCCTATGGCTACACCTTC | TRBJ1-2 | TRBD1 | TRBV25-1 | once
CASREQLNQPQHF | TGTGCCAGCAGAGAACAGCTCAATCAGCCCCAGCATTTT | TRBJ1-5 | - | TRBV2 | -
CASSHPLTAQPQHF | TGCGCCAGCAGCCATCCACTAACGGCCCAGCCCCAGCATTTT | TRBJ1-5 | - | TRBV4-1 | -
CAIQQGEPGTQYF | TGTGCCATACAACAGGGTGAGCCAGGGACCCAGTACTTC | TRBJ2-5 | - | TRBV6-1 | -
CASSPSFGTGETQYF | TGTGCCAGCAGCCCGTCGTTCGGGACAGGAGAGACCCAGTACTTC | TRBJ2-5 | TRBD1 | TRBV7-2 | -
CASSEAGGLLTDTQYF | TGTGCCAGCAGTGAAGCTGGGGGACTACTCACAGATACGCAGTATTTT | TRBJ2-3 | TRBD2 | TRBV2 | -
CASSPGDTLEDTEAFF | TGTGCCAGCAGCCCTGGGGACACCCTGGAGGACACTGAAGCTTTCTTT | TRBJ1-1 | - | TRBV5-6 | -